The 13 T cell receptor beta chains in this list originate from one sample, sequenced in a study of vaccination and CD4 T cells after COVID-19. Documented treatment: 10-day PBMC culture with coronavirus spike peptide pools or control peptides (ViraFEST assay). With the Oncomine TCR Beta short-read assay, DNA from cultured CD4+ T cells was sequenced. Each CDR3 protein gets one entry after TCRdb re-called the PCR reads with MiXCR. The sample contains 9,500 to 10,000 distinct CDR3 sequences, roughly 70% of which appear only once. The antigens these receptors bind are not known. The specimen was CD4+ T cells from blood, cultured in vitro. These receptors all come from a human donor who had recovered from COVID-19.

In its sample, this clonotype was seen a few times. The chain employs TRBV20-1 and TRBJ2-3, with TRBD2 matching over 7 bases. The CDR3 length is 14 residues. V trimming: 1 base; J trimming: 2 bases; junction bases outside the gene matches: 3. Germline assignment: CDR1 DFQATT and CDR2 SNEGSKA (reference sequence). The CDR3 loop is CSARGSGNTDTQYF. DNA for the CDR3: TGCAGTGCTAGAGGCAGCGGGAACACAGATACGCAGTATTTT.

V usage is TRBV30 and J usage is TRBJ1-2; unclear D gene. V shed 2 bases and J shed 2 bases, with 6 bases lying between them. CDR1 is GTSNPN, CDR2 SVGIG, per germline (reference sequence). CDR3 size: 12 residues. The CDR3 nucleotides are TGTGCCTGGAGTTGGCAGAACTATGGCTACACCTTC. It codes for CAWSWQNYGYTF.

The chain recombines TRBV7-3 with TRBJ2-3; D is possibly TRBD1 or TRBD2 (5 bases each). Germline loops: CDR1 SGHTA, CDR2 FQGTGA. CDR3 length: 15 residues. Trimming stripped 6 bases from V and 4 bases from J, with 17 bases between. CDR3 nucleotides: TGTGCCAGCAGGTCGGAGATCGGGGACGCAGATACGCAGTATTTT. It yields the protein CASRSEIGDADTQYF.

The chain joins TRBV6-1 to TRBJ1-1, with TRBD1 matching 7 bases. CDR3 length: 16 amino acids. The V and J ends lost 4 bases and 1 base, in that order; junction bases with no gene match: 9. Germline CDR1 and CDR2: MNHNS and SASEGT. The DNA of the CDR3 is TGTGCCAGCAGTGCTTCTCTTAGGGGGCAGAACACTGAAGCTTTCTTT. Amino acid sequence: CASSASLRGQNTEAFF.

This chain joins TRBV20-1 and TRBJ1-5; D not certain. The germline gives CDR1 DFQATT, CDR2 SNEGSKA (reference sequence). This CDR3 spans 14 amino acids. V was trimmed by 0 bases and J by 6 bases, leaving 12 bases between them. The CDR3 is CSARDRTVGQPQHF. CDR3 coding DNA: TGCAGTGCTAGAGATAGAACAGTGGGTCAGCCCCAGCATTTT.

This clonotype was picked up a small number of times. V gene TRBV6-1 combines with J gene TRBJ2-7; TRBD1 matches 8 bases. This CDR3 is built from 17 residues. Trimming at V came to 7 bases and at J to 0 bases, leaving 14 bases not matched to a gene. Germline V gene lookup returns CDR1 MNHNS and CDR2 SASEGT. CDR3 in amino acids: CASMGRGTGGSSYEQYF. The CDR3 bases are TGTGCCAGCATGGGTAGGGGCACAGGGGGGAGCTCCTACGAGCAGTACTTC.

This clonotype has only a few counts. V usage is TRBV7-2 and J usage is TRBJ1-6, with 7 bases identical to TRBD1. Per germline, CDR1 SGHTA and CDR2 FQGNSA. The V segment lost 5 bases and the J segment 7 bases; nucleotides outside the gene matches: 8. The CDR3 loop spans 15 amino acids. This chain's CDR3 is CASSAGDRRNSPLHF. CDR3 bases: TGTGCCAGCAGCGCCGGGGACAGAAGGAATTCACCCCTCCACTTT.

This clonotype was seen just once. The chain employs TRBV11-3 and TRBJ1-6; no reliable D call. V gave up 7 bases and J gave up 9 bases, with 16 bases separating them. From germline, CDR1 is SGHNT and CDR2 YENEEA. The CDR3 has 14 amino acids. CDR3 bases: TGTGCCAGCACCCTTGGGGTTTCTGGTTCACCCCTCCACTTT. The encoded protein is CASTLGVSGSPLHF.

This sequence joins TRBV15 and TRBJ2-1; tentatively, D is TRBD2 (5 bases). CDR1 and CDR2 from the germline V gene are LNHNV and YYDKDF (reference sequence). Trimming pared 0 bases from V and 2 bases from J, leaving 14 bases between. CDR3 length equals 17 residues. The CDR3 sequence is CATSRDHGLLTYNEQFF. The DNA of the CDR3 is TGTGCCACCAGCAGAGATCACGGACTCCTAACCTACAATGAGCAGTTCTTC. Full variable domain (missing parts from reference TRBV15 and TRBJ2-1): DAMVIQNPRYQVTQFGKPVTLSCSQTLNHNVMYWYQQKSSQAPKLLFHYYDKDFNNEADTPDNFQSRRPNTSFCFLDIRSPGLGDTAMYLCATSRDHGLLTYNEQFFGPGTRLTVL.

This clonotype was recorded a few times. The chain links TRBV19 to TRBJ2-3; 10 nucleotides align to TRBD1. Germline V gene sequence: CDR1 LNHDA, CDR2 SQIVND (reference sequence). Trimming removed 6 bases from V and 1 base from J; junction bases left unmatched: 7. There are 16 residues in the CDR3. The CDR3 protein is CASSPWTGGGTDTQYF. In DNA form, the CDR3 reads TGTGCCAGTAGCCCGTGGACAGGGGGAGGCACAGATACGCAGTATTTT.

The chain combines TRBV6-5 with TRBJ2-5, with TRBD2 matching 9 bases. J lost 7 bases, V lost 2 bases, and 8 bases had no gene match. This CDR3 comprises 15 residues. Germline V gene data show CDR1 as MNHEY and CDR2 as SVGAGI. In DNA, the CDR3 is TGTGCCAGCAGTTACAAGGCGGGGGGGCCGGGGACCCAGTACTTC. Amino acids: CASSYKAGGPGTQYF.

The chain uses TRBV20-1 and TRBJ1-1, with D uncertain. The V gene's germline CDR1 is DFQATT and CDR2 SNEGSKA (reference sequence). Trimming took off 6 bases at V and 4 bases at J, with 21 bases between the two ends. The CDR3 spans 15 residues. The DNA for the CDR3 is TGCAGTGCCCTAGGGTCTCTCTCGGAGAGCACTGAAGCTTTCTTT. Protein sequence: CSALGSLSESTEAFF.

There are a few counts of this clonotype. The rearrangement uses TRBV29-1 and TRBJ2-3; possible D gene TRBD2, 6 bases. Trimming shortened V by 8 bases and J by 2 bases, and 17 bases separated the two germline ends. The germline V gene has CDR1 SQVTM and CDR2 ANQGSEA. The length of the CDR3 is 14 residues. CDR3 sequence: CSFWGGTSTDTQYF. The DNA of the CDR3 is TGCAGCTTCTGGGGCGGGACCTCCACAGATACGCAGTATTTT.